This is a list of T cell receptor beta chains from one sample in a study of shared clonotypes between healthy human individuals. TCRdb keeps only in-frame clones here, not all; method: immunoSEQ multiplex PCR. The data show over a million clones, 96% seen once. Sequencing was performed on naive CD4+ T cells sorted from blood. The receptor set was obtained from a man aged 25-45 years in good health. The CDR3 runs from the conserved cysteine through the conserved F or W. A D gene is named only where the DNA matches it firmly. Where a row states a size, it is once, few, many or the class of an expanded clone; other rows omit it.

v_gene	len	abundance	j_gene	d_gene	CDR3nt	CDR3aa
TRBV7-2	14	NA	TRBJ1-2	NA	TGTGCCAGCAGCTCCCCGCGAGCTAACTATGGCTACACCTTC	CASSSPRANYGYTF
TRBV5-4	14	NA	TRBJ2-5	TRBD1	TGTGCCAGCAGCCAAGAACAGGGGGCGGAGACCCAGTACTTC	CASSQEQGAETQYF
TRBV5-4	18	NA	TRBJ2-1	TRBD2	TGTGCCAGCAGCTTGGCCATGCTAGCGGGAGGACCCTACAATGAGCAGTTCTTC	CASSLAMLAGGPYNEQFF
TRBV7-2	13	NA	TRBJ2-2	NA	TGTGCCAGCAGCCTAAGGGACACCGGGGAGCTGTTTTTT	CASSLRDTGELFF
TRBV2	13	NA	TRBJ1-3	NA	TGTGCCAGCAGTGAGGAATCTGGAAACACCATATATTTT	CASSEESGNTIYF
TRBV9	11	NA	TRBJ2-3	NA	TGTGCCAGCAGCGTCGCGGGTACGCAGTATTTT	CASSVAGTQYF
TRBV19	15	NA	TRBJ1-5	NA	TGTGCCAGTAGTATCCGGGACGGATACAATCAGCCCCAGCATTTT	CASSIRDGYNQPQHF
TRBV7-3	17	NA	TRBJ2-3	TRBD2	TGTGCCAGCAGCTTAATGACTAGCGGGACGAGCACAGATACGCAGTATTTT	CASSLMTSGTSTDTQYF
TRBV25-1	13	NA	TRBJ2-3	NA	TGTGCCAGCAGGAATGTTGGGGCAGATACGCAGTATTTT	CASRNVGADTQYF
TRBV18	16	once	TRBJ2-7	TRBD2	TGTGCCAGCTCACCACCACTAGCGGGAGTCTCCCGCGAGCAGTACTTC	CASSPPLAGVSREQYF
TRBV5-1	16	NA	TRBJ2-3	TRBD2	TGCGCCAGCAGCCGCACTAGCGGGAGTAGCACAGATACGCAGTATTTT	CASSRTSGSSTDTQYF
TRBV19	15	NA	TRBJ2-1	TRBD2	TGTGCCAGTAGAGTTCAAGGACTAGCGGGAGATGAGCAGTTCTTC	CASRVQGLAGDEQFF
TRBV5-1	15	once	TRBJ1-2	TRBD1	TGCGCCAGCAGCCAAAACAGGGGGTCTGGCTATGGCTACACCTTC	CASSQNRGSGYGYTF
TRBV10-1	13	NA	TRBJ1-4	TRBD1	TGCGCCAGCAGTCCGGGACAGGGAGAAAAACTGTTTTTT	CASSPGQGEKLFF
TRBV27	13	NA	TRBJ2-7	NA	TGTGCCAGCAGTGGGGCAGGAACCTACGAGCAGTACTTC	CASSGAGTYEQYF
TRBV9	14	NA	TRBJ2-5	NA	TGTGCCAGCAGCGTTACGGGTGGGTTGGAGACCCAGTACTTC	CASSVTGGLETQYF
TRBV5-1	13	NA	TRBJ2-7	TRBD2	TGCGCCAGCGGACCGGGACTAAACTACGAGCAGTACTTC	CASGPGLNYEQYF
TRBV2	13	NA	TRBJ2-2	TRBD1	TGTGCCAGCCGGGGACAGTACACCGGGGAGCTGTTTTTT	CASRGQYTGELFF
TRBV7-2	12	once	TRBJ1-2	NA	TGTGCCAGCAACGCCCGGGAGGATGGCTACACCTTC	CASNAREDGYTF
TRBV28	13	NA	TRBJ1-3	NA	TGTGCCAGCAGTTTAGACTCTGGAAACACCATATATTTT	CASSLDSGNTIYF
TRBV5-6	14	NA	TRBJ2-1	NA	TGTGCCAGCAGTCTTAGGGGGAGGGCAAGTGAGCAGTTCTTC	CASSLRGRASEQFF
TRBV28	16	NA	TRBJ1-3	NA	TGTGCCAGCAGTTTAGGACGGAGAGTGTCTGGAAACACCATATATTTT	CASSLGRRVSGNTIYF
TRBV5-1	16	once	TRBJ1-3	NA	TGCGCCAGCAGCAACGGACAGCCACTGTCTGGAAACACCATATATTTT	CASSNGQPLSGNTIYF
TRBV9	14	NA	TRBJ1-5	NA	TGTGCCAGCAGCGCGATGGACATTAATCAGCCCCAGCATTTT	CASSAMDINQPQHF
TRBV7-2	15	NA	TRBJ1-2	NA	TGTGCCAGCAGCCTGCCCTGGGGCGGAGGATATGGCTACACCTTC	CASSLPWGGGYGYTF
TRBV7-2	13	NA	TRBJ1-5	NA	TGTGCCAGCAGCTTAACGAGCAATCAGCCCCAGCATTTT	CASSLTSNQPQHF
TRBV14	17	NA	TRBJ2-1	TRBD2	TGTGCCAGCAGCCAAGCACTAGCGGGGAGCTCCTACAATGAGCAGTTCTTC	CASSQALAGSSYNEQFF
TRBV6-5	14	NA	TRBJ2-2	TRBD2	TGTGCCAGCAGCAAACCGGGACTAGCCGGGGAGCTGTTTTTT	CASSKPGLAGELFF
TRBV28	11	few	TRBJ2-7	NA	TGTGCCAGCTACGGCGGCTACGAGCAGTACTTC	CASYGGYEQYF
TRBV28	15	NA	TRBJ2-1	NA	TGTGCCAGCAGTTTGGGGGACTTGGTCTACAATGAGCAGTTCTTC	CASSLGDLVYNEQFF
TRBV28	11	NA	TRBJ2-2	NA	TGTGCCAGCAGACGTACCGGGGAGCTGTTTTTT	CASRRTGELFF
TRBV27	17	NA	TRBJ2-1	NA	TGTGCCAGCAGTCGCATATACCCCCTCCGGTCGGACGATGAGCAGTTCTTC	CASSRIYPLRSDDEQFF
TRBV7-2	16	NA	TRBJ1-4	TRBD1	TGTGCCAGCAGCTGGCCAAGGGACAGAACTAATGAAAAACTGTTTTTT	CASSWPRDRTNEKLFF
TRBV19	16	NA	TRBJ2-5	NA	TGTGCCAGTAGTATGCCCAAGGGACCAGAAATCGAGACCCAGTACTTC	CASSMPKGPEIETQYF
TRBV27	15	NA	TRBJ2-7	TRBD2	TGTGCCAGCAGTACCCTGACTAGCGCCTCCTACGAGCAGTACTTC	CASSTLTSASYEQYF
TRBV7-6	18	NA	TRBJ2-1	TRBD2	TGTGCCAGCAGCTTCGGGCTAGCGGGAGTAGGCTCCTACAATGAGCAGTTCTTC	CASSFGLAGVGSYNEQFF
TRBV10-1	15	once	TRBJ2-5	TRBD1	TGCGCCAGCAGTGACTCGAGACAGGGGGGAGAGACCCAGTACTTC	CASSDSRQGGETQYF
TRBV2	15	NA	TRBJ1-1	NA	TGTGCCAGCAGTGACCTTGGAGGGCAATTCACTGAAGCTTTCTTT	CASSDLGGQFTEAFF
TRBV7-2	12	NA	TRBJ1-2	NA	TGTGCCAGCAGCCCTTTATTGGACGGCTACACCTTC	CASSPLLDGYTF
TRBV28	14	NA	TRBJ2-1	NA	TGTGCCAGCAGTTTGGCAGGGTTTCGGGATGAGCAGTTCTTC	CASSLAGFRDEQFF
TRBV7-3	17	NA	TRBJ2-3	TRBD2	TGTGCCAGCAGCTTATATCCCGCTAGCGGGAGCCCAGATACGCAGTATTTT	CASSLYPASGSPDTQYF
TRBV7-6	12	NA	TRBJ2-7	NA	TGTGCCAGCAGCTTGGTACGAGGCGAGCAGTACTTC	CASSLVRGEQYF
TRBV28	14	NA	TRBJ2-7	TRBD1	TGTGCCAGCAGTTCGGGACAGGCCTCTTACGAGCAGTACTTC	CASSSGQASYEQYF